A single sample is the source of the 3 T cell receptor beta chains below, sequenced in a study of monozygotic twins with inflammatory bowel disease. With the 5' RACE reads reprocessed, TCRdb shows one record per CDR3 protein and no DNA. This table holds 350,000 to 500,000 distinct CDR3 sequences. Sequences were obtained from blood. Receptor source: a human donor with ulcerative colitis or Crohn's disease, or a healthy co-twin of an affected twin (not recorded which).

The rearrangement uses TRBV29-1 and TRBJ2-5. The germline V gene has CDR1 SQVTM and CDR2 ANQGSEA. The CDR3 consists of 12 residues. The CDR3 sequence: CSVEAGLETQYF.

The chain links TRBV27 to TRBJ1-1. The germline gives CDR1 MNHEY, CDR2 SMNVEV (reference sequence). This CDR3 is built from 11 residues. CDR3 loop: CASQSATEAFF.

V is TRBV7-9 and J is TRBJ2-2; without DNA, the TCRdb call of TRBD2 cannot be checked. The CDR3 is 15 amino acids. Germline V lookup: CDR1 SEHNR, CDR2 FQNEAQ (reference sequence). The CDR3 protein is CASSFPLEGIGELFF. Supplemented by reference TRBV7-9 and TRBJ2-2, the full variable domain reads DTGVSQNPRHKITKRGQNVTFRCDPISEHNRLYWYRQTLGQGPEFLTYFQNEAQLEKSRLLSDRFSAERPKGSFSTLEIQRTEQGDSAMYLCASSFPLEGIGELFFGEGSRLTVL.